This note documents a single T cell receptor beta chain sequence. This clonotype was counted at least ten times. Its binding antigen is unknown. No base quality information exists; no much larger clone differs at one position. This entry comes from a study of identical twins (dated by TCRdb to 2016 to 2017). In terms of the full investigation: The study deep-sequenced TCR alpha and beta repertoires from monozygotic twins, unrelated adults of various ages and cord blood to test whether fetal clonotypes persist. Replicate twin experiments were performed at different times using different library preparation protocols to rule out contamination.

V has 4 bases trimmed and J has 8 bases trimmed; junction bases matching no gene number 3. Reading the germline V gene gives CDR1 SQVTM and CDR2 ANQGSEA. Inclusive of the bounding cysteine and phenylalanine, the CDR3 is 12 residues long. The DNA shown is the 36-base CDR3, in frame from base 1. Every donor was a healthy Caucasian. The twin cohort consisted of three pairs of female monozygotic twins, all aged roughly 18 to 29 years. Peripheral blood mononuclear cells were the source from which RNA for the TCR libraries was isolated. Library creation used 5' RACE. Sequencer: Illumina HiSeq 2000. Template switching introduced a universal primer binding site; the final cDNA contained a unique molecular identifier, enabling accurate counting of TCR cDNA molecules. First-strand cDNA for TCR alpha and beta chains was synthesized from specific primers in the conserved constant-segment region. To control for contamination, every cDNA library carried two barcodes: a SMART-Mk sample barcode plus Illumina barcodes. TruSeq adapter sequences along with Illumina sample barcodes were introduced in two successive PCR steps. The Illumina HiSeq platform was used with custom primers to sequence TCR alpha and beta cDNA libraries. Turning to the authors' computational methods: MiGEC processed the raw reads to extract unique molecular identifiers, while MiXCR was used to determine the CDR3 positions. For each individual, recombination models were inferred using an EM algorithm with the repgenHMM and IGoR tools. Shared clonotypes were analyzed with the tcR package in R, and sharing was normalized by the product of cloneset sizes. To study raw recombination free of thymic and clonal selection effects, out-of-frame nonproductive sequences were analyzed. TCRdb reanalyzed the raw reads on its own, using fastp at Q25 for trimming and MiXCR for clone calling, and kept in-frame beta chains. Every CDR3 protein is listed once, alongside the most common genes and DNA of its rows. The V and J calls were not made by the authors but by TCRdb's processing. This sample is represented by nearly 650,000 distinct CDR3 sequences; less than 9% of them were singletons. Jointly, the top ten make up 1.6% of the sample.

Overall study outcomes, separate from this receptor: Fewer insertions were carried by abundant cord blood beta clonotypes; a weaker similar trend was observed in young adult naive repertoires, while no such trend was observed in memory repertoires. Zero-insertion analyses could be partly confounded by invariant T cells such as MAIT and iNKT, though diverse VJ usage argued against such confounding for most clonotypes. Compared with coincidental sharing between unrelated individuals, out-of-frame TCR alpha sequences shared between twins showed an excess of sequences with low generation probability. Excess twin sharing in beta out-of-frame sequences was weaker because fewer shared sequences lowered the signal-to-noise ratio. Out-of-frame TCR alpha sharing in monozygotic twins was systematically underestimated by recombination models, whereas sharing between unrelated individuals was in agreement with the recombination models. Because the same donors could not be followed over many years, conclusions were based on cross-sectional statistical analysis.

This sample also belongs to another study, concerning yellow fever vaccine responses in identical twins. The second paper further reports: The authors reported that the T cell response to vaccination in identical twins appeared partly convergent and partly personalized. Focusing on identical twins, the study followed the T cell clones that responded to the vaccine, and did so with precision.

Sequencing was carried out using PBMCs. Here the chain combines TRBV29-1 and TRBJ2-1; a stretch of 9 junction bases matches TRBD2. The receptor was derived from a young woman in good health. This receptor has the CDR3 CSVGREGDEQFF. The nucleotide sequence reads TGCAGCGTTGGGCGGGAGGGCGATGAGCAGTTCTTC.